This T cell receptor beta chain derives from a study of long-term antiretroviral therapy in people with HIV. Study results and limitations: Neither ART adherence, viral resistance nor therapy changes were documented.

Comment on this clone: Its antigen is unknown.

The CDR3 runs to 15 residues. The germline V gene encodes CDR1 MDHEN and CDR2 SYDVKM. Germline trimming cut 7 bases from V and 1 base from J; bases unmatched to any gene: 7. Researchers ran immunoSEQ v3.0 at survey level. Sequencing had a target that covered roughly 40,000-50,000 T-cell genomes per sample. Assay used: immunoSEQ multiplex PCR; TCRdb lists only in-frame clones, some missing. Here the sample spans 20,000 to 25,000 clones, about 81% being singletons. Sample: unsorted PBMCs, taken 1.5 years after starting antiretroviral therapy. The clonotype comes from a man aged 25 to 40 with HIV. V usage is TRBV28 and J usage is TRBJ2-4, with 7 bases lining up with TRBD1. CDR3 sequence: CASKRGTAAKNIQYF. CDR3 DNA sequence: TGTGCCAGCAAAAGGGGGACAGCGGCCAAAAACATTCAGTACTTC.